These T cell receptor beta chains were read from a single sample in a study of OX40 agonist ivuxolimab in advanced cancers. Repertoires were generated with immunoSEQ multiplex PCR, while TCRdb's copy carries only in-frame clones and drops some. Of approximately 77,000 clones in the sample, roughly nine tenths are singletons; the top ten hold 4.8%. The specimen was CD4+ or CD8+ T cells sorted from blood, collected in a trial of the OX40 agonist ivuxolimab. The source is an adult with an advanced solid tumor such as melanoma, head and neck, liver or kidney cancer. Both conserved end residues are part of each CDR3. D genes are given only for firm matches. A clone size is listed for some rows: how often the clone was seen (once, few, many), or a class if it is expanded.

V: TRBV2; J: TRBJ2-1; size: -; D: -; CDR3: CACHPIRDNEQFF; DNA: TGTGCCTGCCACCCCATAAGGGACAATGAGCAGTTCTTC
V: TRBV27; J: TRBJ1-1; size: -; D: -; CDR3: CASSGIGRGTEAFF; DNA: TGTGCCAGCAGTGGGATTGGCAGGGGCACTGAAGCTTTCTTT
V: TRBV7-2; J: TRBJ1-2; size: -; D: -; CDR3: CASSQAPGHYNYGYTF; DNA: TGTGCCAGCAGCCAAGCTCCGGGACACTATAACTATGGCTACACCTTC
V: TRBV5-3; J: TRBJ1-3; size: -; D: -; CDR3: CARTPGGTSSGNTIYF; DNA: TGTGCCAGAACCCCGGGGGGGACGAGCTCTGGAAACACCATATATTTT
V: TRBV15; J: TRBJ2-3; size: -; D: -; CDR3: CATSRDGGSTDTQYF; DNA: TGTGCCACCAGCAGAGACGGCGGGTCGACAGATACGCAGTATTTT
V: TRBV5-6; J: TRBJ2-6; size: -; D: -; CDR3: CASSVSLSSGANVLTF; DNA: TGTGCCAGCAGTGTCTCTTTGAGCTCTGGGGCCAACGTCCTGACTTTC
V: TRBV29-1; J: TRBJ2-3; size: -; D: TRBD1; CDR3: CSVEAGGFDTQYF; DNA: TGCAGCGTTGAGGCAGGGGGCTTTGATACGCAGTATTTT
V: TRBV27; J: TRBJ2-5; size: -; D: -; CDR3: CASSLSSRVQETQYF; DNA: TGTGCCAGCAGTTTATCCTCACGGGTTCAAGAGACCCAGTACTTC
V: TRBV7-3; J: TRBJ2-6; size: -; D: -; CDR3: CASRSWDSGANVLTF; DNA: TGTGCCAGCAGGAGCTGGGACTCTGGGGCCAACGTCCTGACTTTC
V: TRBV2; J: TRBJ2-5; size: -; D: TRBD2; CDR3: CASGGRAQETQYF; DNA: TGTGCCAGTGGAGGGAGGGCCCAAGAGACCCAGTACTTC
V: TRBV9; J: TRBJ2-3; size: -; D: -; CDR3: CASSVVANGDTQYF; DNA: TGTGCCAGCAGCGTAGTAGCGAACGGGGATACGCAGTATTTT
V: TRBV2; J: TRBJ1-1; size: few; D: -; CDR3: CASSVDEGTEAFF; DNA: TGTGCCAGCAGCGTAGACGAGGGCACTGAAGCTTTCTTT
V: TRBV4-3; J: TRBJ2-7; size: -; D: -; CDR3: CASSQRGGYEQYF; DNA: TGCGCCAGCAGCCAAAGGGGGGGTTACGAGCAGTACTTC
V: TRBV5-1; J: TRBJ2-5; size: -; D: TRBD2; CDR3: CASSPLGLAGLRETQYF; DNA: TGCGCCAGCAGCCCACTCGGACTAGCGGGACTCCGAGAGACCCAGTACTTC
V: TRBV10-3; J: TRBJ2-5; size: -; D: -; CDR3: CASGAFQETQYF; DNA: TGTGCCAGCGGGGCTTTTCAAGAGACCCAGTACTTC
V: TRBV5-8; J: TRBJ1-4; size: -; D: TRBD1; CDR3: CASSTGQERGEKLFF; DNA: TGTGCCAGCAGCACCGGACAGGAGAGGGGAGAAAAACTGTTTTTT
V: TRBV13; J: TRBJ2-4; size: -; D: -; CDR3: CASSMWGLNPPIQYF; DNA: TGTGCCAGCAGCATGTGGGGACTTAACCCGCCCATTCAGTACTTC
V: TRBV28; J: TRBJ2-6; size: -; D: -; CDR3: CASNSGSSGANVLTF; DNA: TGTGCCAGCAATTCAGGGAGCTCTGGGGCCAACGTCCTGACTTTC
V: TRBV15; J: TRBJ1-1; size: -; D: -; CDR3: CATSRTGFGTEAFF; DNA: TGTGCCACCAGCAGAACAGGTTTCGGCACTGAAGCTTTCTTT
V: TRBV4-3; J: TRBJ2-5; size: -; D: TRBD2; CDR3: CASSQGSGGWETQYF; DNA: TGCGCCAGCAGCCAAGGAAGCGGGGGATGGGAGACCCAGTACTTC
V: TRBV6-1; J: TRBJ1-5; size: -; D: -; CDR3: CASSGDGYQPQHF; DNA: TGTGCCAGCAGCGGGGACGGATATCAGCCCCAGCATTTT
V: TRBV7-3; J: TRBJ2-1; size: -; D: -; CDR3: CASSLLAGSYNEQFF; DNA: TGTGCCAGCAGCTTATTGGCGGGCTCCTACAATGAGCAGTTCTTC
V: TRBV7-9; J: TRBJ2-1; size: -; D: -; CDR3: CASSFPGLPYNEQFF; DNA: TGTGCCAGCAGCTTTCCGGGACTCCCATACAATGAGCAGTTCTTC
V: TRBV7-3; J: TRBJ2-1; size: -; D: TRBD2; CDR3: CASSRTRTSGNEQFF; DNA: TGTGCCAGCAGCCGCACCAGGACTAGTGGGAATGAGCAGTTCTTC
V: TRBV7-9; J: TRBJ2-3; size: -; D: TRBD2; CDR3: CASSLASGRLTDTQYF; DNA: TGTGCCAGCAGTCTAGCTAGCGGGAGGCTCACAGATACGCAGTATTTT
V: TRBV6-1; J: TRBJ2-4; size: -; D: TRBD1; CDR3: CASSERTGTDIQYF; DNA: TGTGCCAGCAGTGAAAGGACAGGGACGGACATTCAGTACTTC
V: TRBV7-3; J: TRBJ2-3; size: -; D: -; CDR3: CASSLARERSDTQYF; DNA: TGTGCCAGCAGCCTCGCTCGGGAGAGGTCCGATACGCAGTATTTT
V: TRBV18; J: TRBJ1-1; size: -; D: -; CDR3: CASSPRESTEAFF; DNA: TGTGCCAGCTCACCACGGGAGTCCACTGAAGCTTTCTTT
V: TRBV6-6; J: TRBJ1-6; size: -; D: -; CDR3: CASRTGNSPLHF; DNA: TGTGCCAGCAGGACAGGCAATTCACCCCTCCACTTT